The present TCR beta chain was sequenced within a study of blood T cell repertoires in COVID-19. The wider study: Samples came from the United States, Italy and Spain, spanning acute and convalescent COVID-19.

CDR3 length: 15 residues. The germline V gene encodes CDR1 MNHNY and CDR2 SVGAGI (reference sequence). Trimming at V came to 4 bases and at J to 1 base, leaving 3 bases not matched to a gene. Under the authors' procedure: Using reference gene primer amplification, nucleated cell counts were estimated. Repertoires were generated with immunoSEQ multiplex PCR, while TCRdb's copy carries only in-frame clones and drops some. V and J calls and clone size are copied from that table; D and trimming were computed from the DNA. The sample has under 350,000 clones, approximately 90% seen once. The receptor comes from a man in his forties with acute or convalescent COVID-19. The chain carries TRBV6-6 and TRBJ2-1; 8 nucleotides match TRBD1. The material sequenced was peripheral blood. CDR3 coding DNA: TGTGCCAGCAGTTTTACAGGGGGGTCCTACAATGAGCAGTTCTTC. It encodes CASSFTGGSYNEQFF.